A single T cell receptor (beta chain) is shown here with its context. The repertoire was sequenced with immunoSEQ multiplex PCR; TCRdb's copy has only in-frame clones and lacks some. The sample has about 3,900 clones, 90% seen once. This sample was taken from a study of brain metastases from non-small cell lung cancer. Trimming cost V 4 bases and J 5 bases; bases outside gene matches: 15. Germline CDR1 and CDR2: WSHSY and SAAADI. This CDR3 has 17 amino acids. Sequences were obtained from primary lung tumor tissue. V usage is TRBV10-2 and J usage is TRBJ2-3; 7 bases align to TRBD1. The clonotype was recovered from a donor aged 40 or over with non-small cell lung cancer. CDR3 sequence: CASSVMLAGGDVDTQYF. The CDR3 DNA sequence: TGCGCCAGCAGTGTAATGCTGGCAGGGGGAGATGTAGATACGCAGTATTTT.